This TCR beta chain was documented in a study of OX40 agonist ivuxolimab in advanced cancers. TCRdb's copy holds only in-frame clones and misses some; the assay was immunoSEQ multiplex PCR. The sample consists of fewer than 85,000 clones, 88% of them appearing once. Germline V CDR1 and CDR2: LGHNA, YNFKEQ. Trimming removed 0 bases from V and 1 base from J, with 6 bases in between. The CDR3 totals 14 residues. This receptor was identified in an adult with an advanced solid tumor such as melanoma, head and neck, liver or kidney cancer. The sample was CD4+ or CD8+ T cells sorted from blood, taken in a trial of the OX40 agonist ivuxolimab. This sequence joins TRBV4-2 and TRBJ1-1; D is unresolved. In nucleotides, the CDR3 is TGTGCCAGCAGCCAAGATCAACAGAACACTGAAGCTTTCTTT. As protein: CASSQDQQNTEAFF.